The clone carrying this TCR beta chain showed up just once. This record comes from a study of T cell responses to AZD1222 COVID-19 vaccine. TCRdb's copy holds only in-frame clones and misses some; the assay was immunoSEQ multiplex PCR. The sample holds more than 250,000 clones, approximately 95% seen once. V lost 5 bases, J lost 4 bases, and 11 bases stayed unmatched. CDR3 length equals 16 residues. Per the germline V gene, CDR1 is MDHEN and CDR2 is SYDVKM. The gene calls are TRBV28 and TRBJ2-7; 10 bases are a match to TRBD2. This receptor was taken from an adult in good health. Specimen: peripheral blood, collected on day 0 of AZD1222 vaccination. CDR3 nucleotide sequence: TGTGCCAGCAGTCTGCAGCGGACTAGCGGCGCTTACGAGCAGTACTTC. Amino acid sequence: CASSLQRTSGAYEQYF.